This T cell receptor beta chain emerged from a study of low-dose radiotherapy and immunotherapy resistance in tumors. Alpha- and beta-chain coverage of first-strand cDNA came from TRAV- and TRBV-specific primers. The authors amplified TCRs for about 20 PCR cycles with a constant-region primer and a V-primer adapter. TCRdb re-analysed the reads in MiXCR, keeping a single row per CDR3 protein. The table includes tens of thousands of distinct CDR3 sequences, over 15% detected once. The time point denotes: after trial treatment. Treatment in this sample: LDRT plus nivolumab, ipilimumab, low-dose cyclophosphamide and aspirin (RACIN trial). CDR3 size: 15 residues. V lost 2 bases and J 0 bases, leaving 8 bases between the germline ends. Germline assignment: CDR1 MDHEN and CDR2 SYDVKM. This clonotype was seen many times.

This TCR derives from a male donor with prostate cancer. Material: PBMCs, obtained after low-dose radiotherapy plus immunotherapy. The chain carries TRBV28 and TRBJ2-1; D unclear. The CDR3 protein is CASSLGQSSYNEQFF. In DNA, the CDR3 is TGTGCCAGCAGTTTAGGCCAGAGCTCCTACAATGAGCAGTTCTTC.